This record covers a single T cell receptor beta chain. The sample belongs to a study of T cells in localized non-small cell lung cancer. Clones were sequenced by immunoSEQ multiplex PCR, and TCRdb holds only the in-frame ones, with some missing. The repertoire consists of about 130,000 clones, with roughly nine tenths occurring once and the leading ten covering around 1.5%. The clonotype was recovered from an older female donor with stage I lung adenocarcinoma. The sequencing here drew on peripheral blood, taken before any cancer treatment.

The DNA of the CDR3 is TGTGCCAGCAGCAAGGACAGGGATCAGCCCCAGCATTTT. It specifies CASSKDRDQPQHF. V gene TRBV2 combines with J gene TRBJ1-5; 8 bases fit TRBD1. Germline V gene lookup returns CDR1 SNHLY and CDR2 FYNNEI. The V gene end was trimmed by 6 bases and the J gene end by 5 bases; junction bases not matched to a gene: 3. This CDR3 spans 13 amino acids.